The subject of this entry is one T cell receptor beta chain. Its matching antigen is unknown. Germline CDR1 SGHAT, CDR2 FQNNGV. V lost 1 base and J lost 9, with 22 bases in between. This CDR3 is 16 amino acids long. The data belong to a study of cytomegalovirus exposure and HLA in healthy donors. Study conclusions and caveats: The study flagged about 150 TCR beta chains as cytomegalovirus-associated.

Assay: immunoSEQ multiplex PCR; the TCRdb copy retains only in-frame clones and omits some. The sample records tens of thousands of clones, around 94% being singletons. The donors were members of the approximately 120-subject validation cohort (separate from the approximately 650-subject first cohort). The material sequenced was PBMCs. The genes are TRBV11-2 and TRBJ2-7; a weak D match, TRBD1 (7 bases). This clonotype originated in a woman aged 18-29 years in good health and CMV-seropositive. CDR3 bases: TGTGCCAGCAGCTTAGTGGAGGGGGCCCGTGCTAATCCGCAGTACTTC. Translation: CASSLVEGARANPQYF.